The clone carrying this TCR beta chain was picked up a small number of times. Its antigen is undetermined. This entry is derived from a study of response to subunit inactivated influenza vaccine. From germline, CDR1 is SGHRS and CDR2 YFSETQ. This CDR3 has 14 residues. Trimming removed 2 bases from V and 2 bases from J, with 10 bases in between. Overall study results and limits: That few new T cells are recruited by each seasonal influenza vaccination was the authors' suggestion.

Via MiXCR, TCRdb re-called the RT-PCR reads, giving one row per CDR3 protein. The table has roughly 650,000 distinct CDR3 sequences, 15% to 18% seen once; the top ten hold more than 9%. J is TRBJ2-5 and V is TRBV5-1, with D maybe TRBD2 (5 bases). Sequenced here: PBMCs from blood, sampled 11 to 12 days after vaccination. The source of this sequence is a man aged 45-60 years who received an inactivated influenza vaccine. The CDR3 loop is CASSFGELQETQYF. The CDR3 region has the DNA TGCGCCAGCAGCTTCGGGGAGTTACAAGAGACCCAGTACTTC.